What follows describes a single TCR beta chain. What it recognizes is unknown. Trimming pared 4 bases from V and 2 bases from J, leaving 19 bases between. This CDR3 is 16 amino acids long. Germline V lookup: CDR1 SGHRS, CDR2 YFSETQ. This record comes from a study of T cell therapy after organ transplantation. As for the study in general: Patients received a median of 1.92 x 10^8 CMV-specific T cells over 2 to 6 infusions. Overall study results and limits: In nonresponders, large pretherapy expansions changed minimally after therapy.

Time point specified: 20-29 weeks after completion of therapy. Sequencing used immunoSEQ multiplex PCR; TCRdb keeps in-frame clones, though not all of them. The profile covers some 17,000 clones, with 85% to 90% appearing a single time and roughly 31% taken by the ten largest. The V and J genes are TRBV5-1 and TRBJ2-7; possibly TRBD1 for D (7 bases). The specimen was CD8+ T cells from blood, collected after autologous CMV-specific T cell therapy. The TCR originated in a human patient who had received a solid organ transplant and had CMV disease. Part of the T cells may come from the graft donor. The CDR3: CASSTPGGTDTYEQYF. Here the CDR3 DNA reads TGCGCCAGCAGCACCCCAGGGGGGACGGACACCTACGAGCAGTACTTC.